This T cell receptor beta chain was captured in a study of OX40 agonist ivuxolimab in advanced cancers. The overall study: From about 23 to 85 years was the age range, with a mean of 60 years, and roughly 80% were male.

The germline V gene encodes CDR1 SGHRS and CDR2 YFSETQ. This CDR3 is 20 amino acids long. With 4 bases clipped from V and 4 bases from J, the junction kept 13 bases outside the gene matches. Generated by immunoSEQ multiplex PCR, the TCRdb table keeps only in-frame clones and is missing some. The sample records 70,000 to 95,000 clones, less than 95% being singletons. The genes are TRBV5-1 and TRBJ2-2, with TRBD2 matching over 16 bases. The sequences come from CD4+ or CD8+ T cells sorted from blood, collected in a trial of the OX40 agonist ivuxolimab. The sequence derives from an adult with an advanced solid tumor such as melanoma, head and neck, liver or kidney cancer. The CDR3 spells CASSPLPGLAGGRSTGELFF. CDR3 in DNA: TGCGCCAGCAGCCCGTTACCGGGACTAGCGGGGGGGCGTAGCACCGGGGAGCTGTTTTTT.